This section outlines one TCR beta chain sequence together with its context. Its target is unknown. V lost 3 bases and J lost 5, with 5 bases in between. The CDR3 extends over 11 amino acids. CDR1 WSHSY and CDR2 SAAADI come from the germline V gene. Participants comprised healthy donors of bone marrow. Donors were nominally healthy when sampled, though unrecorded immune exposures were likely. This sample was included in a study of cytomegalovirus exposure and HLA in healthy donors. Study-level information: Assignment to the Caucasian-associated ancestry cluster applied to around 76% of the approximately 400 genotyped donors.

The PCR had 60 Vbeta and 13 Jbeta primers. TCRdb's table, derived via immunoSEQ multiplex PCR, lists solely in-frame clones and lacks some. In the table there are roughly 100,000 clones, about 70% of which are singletons. General observations from the study: Later analysis identified a missense DCLRE1C variant that was linked to TCR beta V- and J-gene trimming.

Specimen: PBMCs. This clonotype was sampled from a woman aged 45-60 years in good health and CMV-seropositive. The J gene is TRBJ2-7, the V gene TRBV10-2; D remains ambiguous. The CDR3 DNA follows: TGCGCCAGCAGTGACCCGGACGAGCAGTACTTC. The encoded protein is CASSDPDEQYF.